These 21 T cell receptor beta chains were sequenced from one sample in a study of blood T cells in healthy people across ages. Combining a sample-barcoded 5' primer with a J-beta primer mix, a second PCR ran for roughly 7 to 12 cycles. TCRdb redid the calling of the 5' RACE reads with MiXCR, one entry per CDR3 protein. The sample records hundreds of thousands of distinct CDR3 sequences, 58% being singletons. The specimen sequenced was blood. Receptor source: a man aged 25-45 years in good health.

V is TRBV10-3 and J is TRBJ1-2; no definite D call. This CDR3 has 13 residues. Trimming pared 0 bases from V and 7 bases from J, leaving 9 bases between. From germline, CDR1 is ENHRY and CDR2 SYGVKD. CDR3 coding DNA: TGTGCCATCAGTGAGTCGACGCGGTCTGGCTACACCTTC. It translates to CAISESTRSGYTF.

This clonotype has ten or more counts. CDR3 in amino acids: CASSELGVHEQYF. CDR3 coding DNA: TGTGCCAGCAGTGAATTGGGGGTCCACGAGCAGTACTTC. The chain is built from TRBV25-1 and TRBJ2-7; D may correspond to TRBD1 or TRBD2 (5 bases each). Trimming left V 1 base short and J 5 bases short, with 9 bases between. The germline CDR1 and CDR2 sequences are MGHDK and SYGVNS. This CDR3 is 13 amino acids long.

V is TRBV20-1 and J is TRBJ2-7; 9 bases fit TRBD1. CDR1 is DFQATT and CDR2 is SNEGSKA in the germline V gene (reference sequence). The CDR3 has 14 residues. With V trimmed by 1 base and J by 0 bases, 1 base remained unmatched. The CDR3 protein is CSARAGQGSYEQYF. CDR3 sequence (DNA): TGCAGTGCTAGAGCGGGACAGGGCTCCTACGAGCAGTACTTC.

The chain links TRBV2 to TRBJ1-2; TRBD1 aligns across 9 bases. The trim removed 6 bases at V and 7 bases at J, leaving 6 bases unmatched. CDR1 and CDR2 (germline): SNHLY, FYNNEI. This CDR3 is built from 13 residues. The CDR3 coding sequence is TGTGCCAGCAGGGGGGGACAGGGCTCTGGCTACACCTTC. Translating it yields CASRGGQGSGYTF.

This clonotype has just a few counts. V is TRBV28 and J is TRBJ1-2, with D perhaps TRBD1 (6 bases). CDR3 length: 16 amino acids. Germline V lookup: CDR1 MDHEN, CDR2 SYDVKM. V was trimmed by 4 bases and J by 8 bases, leaving 23 bases between them. In nucleotides, the CDR3 is TGTGCCAGCAGTTACTCGGACGTACAGGTCGGGGGCGGCTACACCTTC. It codes for CASSYSDVQVGGGYTF.

This chain connects TRBV6-2 or TRBV6-3 to TRBJ1-2; D not resolved. The CDR3 length is 11 residues. The germline CDR1 and CDR2 sequences are MNHEY and SVGEGT. V lost 0 bases and J lost 11, with 7 bases in between. The CDR3 DNA follows: TGTGCCAGCAGTTACTCCAGGCAGTACACCTTC. Amino acid sequence: CASSYSRQYTF.

This chain joins TRBV10-3 and TRBJ2-7; TRBD1 might be the D (6 bases). CDR3 size: 13 residues. Per germline, CDR1 ENHRY and CDR2 SYGVKD. V dropped 9 bases and J dropped 3 bases, with 15 bases sitting between them. The DNA of the CDR3 is TGTGCCATTAGCAGACAGGAATTCTACGAGCAGTACTTC. It yields the protein CAISRQEFYEQYF.

This rearrangement joins TRBV20-1 to TRBJ2-1; D gene unclear. The J call may be incorrect, as the DNA end agrees better with TRBJ2-7. CDR3 size: 15 residues. From germline, CDR1 is DFQATT and CDR2 SNEGSKA (reference sequence). Here the CDR3 DNA reads TGCAGTGCTAGTTCCGCTTCTTGGACCTACAATGAGCAGTACTTC. Translating gives CSASSASWTYNEQYF.

The chain is built from TRBV4-3 and TRBJ2-3; TRBD1 might be the D (5 bases). CDR1 LGHNA and CDR2 YSLEER come from the germline V gene. Deletions cut 3 bases from V and 4 bases from J, with 20 bases between. The CDR3 consists of 17 residues. The CDR3 DNA follows: TGCGCCAGCAGCCACGAGCCTTCTGGGGCAGGGTCAGATACGCAGTATTTT. It translates to CASSHEPSGAGSDTQYF.

The V gene is TRBV7-8, the J gene TRBJ2-7; a weak D match, TRBD2 (5 bases). Deletions cut 6 bases from V and 6 bases from J, with 21 bases between. CDR1 and CDR2 (germline): SGHVS, FQNEAQ. CDR3 length: 15 residues. The CDR3 spells CASSFSTAGVGEQYF. CDR3 sequence (DNA): TGTGCCAGCAGTTTTAGCACAGCCGGGGTGGGCGAGCAGTACTTC.

The chain is built from TRBV7-2 and TRBJ2-1, with a possible D match to TRBD2 (6 bases). Germline V lookup: CDR1 SGHTA, CDR2 FQGNSA. The V end was cut by 1 base, the J end by 0 bases, with 10 bases between. The CDR3 loop spans 16 amino acids. CDR3 sequence (DNA): TGTGCCAGCAGCTTAGATCACGGGAGCTCCTACAATGAGCAGTTCTTC. Its translation is CASSLDHGSSYNEQFF.

The genes are TRBV5-1 and TRBJ2-4; D uncertain. Germline values: CDR1 SGHRS, CDR2 YFSETQ. The length of the CDR3 is 14 residues. V lost 0 bases and J 10 bases, leaving 14 bases between the germline ends. CDR3 residues: CASSLVGQSPIQYF. The CDR3 DNA is TGCGCCAGCAGCTTGGTAGGGCAGTCCCCTATTCAGTACTTC. The whole variable domain, filled in from reference TRBV5-1 and TRBJ2-4, reads KAGVTQTPRYLIKTRGQQVTLSCSPISGHRSVSWYQQTPGQGLQFLFEYFSETQRNKGNFPGRFSGRQFSNSRSEMNVSTLELGDSALYLCASSLVGQSPIQYFGAGTRLSVL.

V and J are TRBV2 and TRBJ2-5; 7 bases are shared with TRBD1. This CDR3 has 14 residues. V shed 6 bases and J 5 bases; nucleotides not matched to a gene: 9. Germline V gene sequence: CDR1 SNHLY, CDR2 FYNNEI. The CDR3 sequence: CASSTRQGPETQYF. The CDR3 DNA is TGTGCCAGCAGCACGAGACAGGGACCCGAGACCCAGTACTTC. Based on the CDR3 plus reference TRBV2 and TRBJ2-5, the full variable domain is EPEVTQTPSHQVTQMGQEVILRCVPISNHLYFYWYRQILGQKVEFLVSFYNNEISEKSEIFDDQFSVERPDGSNFTLKIRSTKLEDSAMYFCASSTRQGPETQYFGPGTRLLVL.

A few counts support this clonotype. The chain is built from TRBV10-3 and TRBJ2-1, with 7 bases identical to TRBD2. Trimming took 6 bases from V and 0 from J; bases not matched to a gene: 2. Germline CDR1 ENHRY, CDR2 SYGVKD. CDR3 length: 14 amino acids. The CDR3 DNA reads as TGTGCCATCAGGGGACTAAGCTCCTACAATGAGCAGTTCTTC. It codes for CAIRGLSSYNEQFF.

The chain employs TRBV6-5 and TRBJ2-5; 7 positions match TRBD2. Germline CDR1 reads MNHEY; CDR2 reads SVGAGI. V dropped 5 bases and J dropped 4; count of bases not matched to a gene: 7. The CDR3 runs 14 residues. The CDR3 loop reads CASSDGGIGETQYF. The CDR3 coding sequence is TGTGCCAGCAGTGACGGGGGGATAGGAGAGACCCAGTACTTC.

The CDR3 DNA reads TGTGCCAGCAGTGGACTAGCGGGGGGTATGTACAATGAGCAGTTCTTC. Protein product: CASSGLAGGMYNEQFF. The chain has TRBV21-1 and TRBJ2-1; no DNA check was done on the table's D call, TRBD2. TRBV21-1 is a known pseudogene. This CDR3 contains 16 residues.

The chain carries TRBV15 and TRBJ2-1; no firm D call. Germline CDR1 reads LNHNV; CDR2 reads YYDKDF (reference sequence). The CDR3 has 15 residues. V was cut by 1 base and J by 3 bases, with 10 bases left in between. The CDR3 is CATSRGDFGYNEQFF. DNA for the CDR3: TGTGCCACCAGCAGAGGGGATTTCGGCTACAATGAGCAGTTCTTC.

The CDR3 loop is CASSYRTGFSDTQYF. The CDR3 DNA sequence: TGCGCCAGCAGCTACCGGACAGGGTTTTCAGATACGCAGTATTTT. The chain uses TRBV5-1 and TRBJ2-3; 8 bases map to TRBD1. CDR3 size: 15 residues. Per germline, CDR1 SGHRS and CDR2 YFSETQ. Losses at the gene ends were 3 bases for V and 4 bases for J; bases not matched to a gene: 7. The complete variable domain, with remaining parts taken from reference TRBV5-1 and TRBJ2-3, reads KAGVTQTPRYLIKTRGQQVTLSCSPISGHRSVSWYQQTPGQGLQFLFEYFSETQRNKGNFPGRFSGRQFSNSRSEMNVSTLELGDSALYLCASSYRTGFSDTQYFGPGTRLTVL.

DNA of the CDR3: TGTGCCAGCAGCCTGTTTTCCTCAGACACTGAAGCTTTCTTT. Protein product: CASSLFSSDTEAFF. The rearrangement links TRBV6-4 to TRBJ1-1; no clear D. The V gene's germline CDR1 is MRHNA and CDR2 SNTAGT. The V end lost 6 bases, the J end lost 3 bases, and 14 bases lay between the germline ends. This CDR3 has 14 residues.

Worth noting for this clonotype: Being one base from a much bigger clone, this may be a read error. The chain employs TRBV12-3 or TRBV12-4 and TRBJ2-1; TRBD1 might be the D (5 bases). Trimming pared 7 bases from V and 7 bases from J, leaving 14 bases between. The CDR3 totals 13 residues. CDR3 DNA: TGTGCCAGCAATACCAGGGTAGAGAATGAGCAGTTCTTC. Translating it yields CASNTRVENEQFF.

The gene calls are TRBV7-2 and TRBJ2-7; D not certain. The germline V gene has CDR1 SGHTA and CDR2 FQGNSA. The CDR3 has 14 amino acids. V was shortened by 3 bases and J by 10 bases, with 19 bases between the two germline ends. CDR3 sequence (DNA): TGTGCCAGCAGCTTTATTGTGCAAAGAGAGGCCCAGTACTTC. This translates into CASSFIVQREAQYF.